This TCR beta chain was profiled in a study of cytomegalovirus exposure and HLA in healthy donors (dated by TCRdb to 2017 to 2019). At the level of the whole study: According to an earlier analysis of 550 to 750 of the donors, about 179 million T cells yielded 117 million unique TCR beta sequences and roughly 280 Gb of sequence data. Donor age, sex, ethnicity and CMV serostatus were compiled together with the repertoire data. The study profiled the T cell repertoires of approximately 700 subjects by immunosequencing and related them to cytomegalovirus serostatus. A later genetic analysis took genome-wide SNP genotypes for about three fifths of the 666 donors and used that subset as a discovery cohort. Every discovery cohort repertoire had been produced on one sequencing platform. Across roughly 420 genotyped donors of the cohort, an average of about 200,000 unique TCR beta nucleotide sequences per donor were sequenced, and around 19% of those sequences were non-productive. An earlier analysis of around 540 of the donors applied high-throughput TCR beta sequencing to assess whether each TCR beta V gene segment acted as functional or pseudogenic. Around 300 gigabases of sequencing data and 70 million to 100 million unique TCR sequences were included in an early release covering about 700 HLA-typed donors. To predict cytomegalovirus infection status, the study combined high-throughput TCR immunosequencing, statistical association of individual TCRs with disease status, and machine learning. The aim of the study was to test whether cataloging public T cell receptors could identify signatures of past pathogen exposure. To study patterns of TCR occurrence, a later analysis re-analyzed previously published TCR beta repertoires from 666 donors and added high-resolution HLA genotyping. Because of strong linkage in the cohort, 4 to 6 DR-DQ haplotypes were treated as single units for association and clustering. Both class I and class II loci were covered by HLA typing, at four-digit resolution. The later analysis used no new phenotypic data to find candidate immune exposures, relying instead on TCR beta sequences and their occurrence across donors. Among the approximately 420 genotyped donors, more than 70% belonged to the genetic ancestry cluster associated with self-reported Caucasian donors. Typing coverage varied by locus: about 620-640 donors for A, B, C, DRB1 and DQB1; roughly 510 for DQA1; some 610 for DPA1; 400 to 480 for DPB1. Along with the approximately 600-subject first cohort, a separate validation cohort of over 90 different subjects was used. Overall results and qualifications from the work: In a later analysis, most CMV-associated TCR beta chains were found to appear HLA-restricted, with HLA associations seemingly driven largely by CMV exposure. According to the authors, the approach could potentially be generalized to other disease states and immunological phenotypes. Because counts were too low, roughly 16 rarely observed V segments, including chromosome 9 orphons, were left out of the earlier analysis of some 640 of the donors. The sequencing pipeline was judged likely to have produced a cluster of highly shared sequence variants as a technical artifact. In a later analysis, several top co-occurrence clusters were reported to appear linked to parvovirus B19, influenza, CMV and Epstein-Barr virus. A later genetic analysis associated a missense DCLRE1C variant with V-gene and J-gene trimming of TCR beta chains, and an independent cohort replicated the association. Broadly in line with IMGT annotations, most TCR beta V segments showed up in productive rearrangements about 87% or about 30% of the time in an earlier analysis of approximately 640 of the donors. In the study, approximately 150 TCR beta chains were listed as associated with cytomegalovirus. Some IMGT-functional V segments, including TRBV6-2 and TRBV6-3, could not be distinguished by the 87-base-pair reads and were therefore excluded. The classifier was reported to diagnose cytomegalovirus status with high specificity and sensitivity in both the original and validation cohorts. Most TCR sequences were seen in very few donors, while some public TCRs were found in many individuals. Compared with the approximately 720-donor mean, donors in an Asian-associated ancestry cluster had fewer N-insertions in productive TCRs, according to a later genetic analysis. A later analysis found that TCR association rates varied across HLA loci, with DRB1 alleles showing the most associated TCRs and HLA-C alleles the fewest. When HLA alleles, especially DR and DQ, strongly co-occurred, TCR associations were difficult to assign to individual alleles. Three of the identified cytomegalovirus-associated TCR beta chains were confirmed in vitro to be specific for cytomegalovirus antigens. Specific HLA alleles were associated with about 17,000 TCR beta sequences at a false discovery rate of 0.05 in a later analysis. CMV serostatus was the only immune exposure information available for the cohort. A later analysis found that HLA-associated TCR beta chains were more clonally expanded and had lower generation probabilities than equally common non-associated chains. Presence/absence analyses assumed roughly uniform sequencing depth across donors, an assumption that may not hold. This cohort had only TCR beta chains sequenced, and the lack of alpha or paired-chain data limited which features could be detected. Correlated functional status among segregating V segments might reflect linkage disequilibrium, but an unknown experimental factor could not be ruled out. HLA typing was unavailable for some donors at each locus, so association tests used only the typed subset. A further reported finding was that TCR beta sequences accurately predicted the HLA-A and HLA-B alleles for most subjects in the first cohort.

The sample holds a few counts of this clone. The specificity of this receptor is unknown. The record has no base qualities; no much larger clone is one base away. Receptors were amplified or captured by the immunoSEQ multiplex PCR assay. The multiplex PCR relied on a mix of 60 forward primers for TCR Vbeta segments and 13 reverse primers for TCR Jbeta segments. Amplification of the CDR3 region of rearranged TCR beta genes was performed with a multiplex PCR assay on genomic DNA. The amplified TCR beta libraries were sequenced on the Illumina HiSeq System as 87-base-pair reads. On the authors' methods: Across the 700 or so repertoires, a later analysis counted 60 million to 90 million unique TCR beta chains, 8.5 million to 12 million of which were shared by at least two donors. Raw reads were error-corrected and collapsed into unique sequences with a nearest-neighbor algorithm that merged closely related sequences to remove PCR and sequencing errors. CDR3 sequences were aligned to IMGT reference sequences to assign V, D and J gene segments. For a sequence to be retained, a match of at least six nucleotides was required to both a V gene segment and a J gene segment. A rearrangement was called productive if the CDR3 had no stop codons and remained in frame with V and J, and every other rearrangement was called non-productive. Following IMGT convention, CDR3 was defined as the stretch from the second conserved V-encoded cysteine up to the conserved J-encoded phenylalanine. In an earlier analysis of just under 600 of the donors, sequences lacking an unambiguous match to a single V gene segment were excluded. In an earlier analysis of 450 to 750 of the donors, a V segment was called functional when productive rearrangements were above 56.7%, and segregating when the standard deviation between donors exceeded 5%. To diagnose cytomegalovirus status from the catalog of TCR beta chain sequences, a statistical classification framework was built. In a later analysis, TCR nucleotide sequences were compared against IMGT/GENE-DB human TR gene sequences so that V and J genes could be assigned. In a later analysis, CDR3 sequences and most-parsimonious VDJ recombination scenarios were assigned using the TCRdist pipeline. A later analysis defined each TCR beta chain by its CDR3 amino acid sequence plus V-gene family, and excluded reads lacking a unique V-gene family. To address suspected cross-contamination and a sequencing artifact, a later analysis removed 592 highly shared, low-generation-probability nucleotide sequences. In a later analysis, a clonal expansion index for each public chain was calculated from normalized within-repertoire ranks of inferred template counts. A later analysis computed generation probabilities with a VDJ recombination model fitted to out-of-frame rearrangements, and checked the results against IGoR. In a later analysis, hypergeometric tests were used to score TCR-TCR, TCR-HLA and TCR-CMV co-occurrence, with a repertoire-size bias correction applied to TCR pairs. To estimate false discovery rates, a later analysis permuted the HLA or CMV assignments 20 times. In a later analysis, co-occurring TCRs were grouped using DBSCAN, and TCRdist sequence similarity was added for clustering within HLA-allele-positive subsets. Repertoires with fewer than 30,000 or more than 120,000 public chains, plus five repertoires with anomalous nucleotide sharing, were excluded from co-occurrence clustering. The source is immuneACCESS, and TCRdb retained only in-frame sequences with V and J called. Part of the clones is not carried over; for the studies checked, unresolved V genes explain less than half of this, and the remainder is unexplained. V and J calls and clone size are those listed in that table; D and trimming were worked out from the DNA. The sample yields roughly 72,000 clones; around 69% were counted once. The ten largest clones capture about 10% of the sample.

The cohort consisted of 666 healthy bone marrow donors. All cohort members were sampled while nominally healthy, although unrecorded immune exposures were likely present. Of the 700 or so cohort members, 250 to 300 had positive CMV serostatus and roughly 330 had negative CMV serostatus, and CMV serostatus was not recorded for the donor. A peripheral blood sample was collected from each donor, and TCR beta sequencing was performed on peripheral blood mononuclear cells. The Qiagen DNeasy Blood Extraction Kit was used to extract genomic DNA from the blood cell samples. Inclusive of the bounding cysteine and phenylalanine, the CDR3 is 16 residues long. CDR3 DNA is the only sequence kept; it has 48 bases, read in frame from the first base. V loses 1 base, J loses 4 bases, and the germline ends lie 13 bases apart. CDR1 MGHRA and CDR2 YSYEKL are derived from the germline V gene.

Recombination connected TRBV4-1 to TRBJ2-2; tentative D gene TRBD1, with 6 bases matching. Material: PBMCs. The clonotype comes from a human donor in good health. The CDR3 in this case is CASSQAGQGPTGELFF. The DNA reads TGCGCCAGCAGCCAAGCGGGTCAGGGGCCCACCGGGGAGCTGTTTTTT.